Included here is one T cell receptor beta chain sequence, with context. What it binds is unknown. Here immunoSEQ multiplex PCR was the method, and the copy in TCRdb shows in-frame clones only, minus some. The sample holds a few hundred thousand clones, around 87% seen once. This specimen comes from a study of shared clonotypes between healthy human individuals. Trimming pared 4 bases from V and 2 bases from J, leaving 13 bases between. Germline-derived CDR1 and CDR2 are SGHDT and YYEEEE. There are 14 residues in the CDR3. Findings and caveats of the study: Estimated richness values were generally larger in naive subsets than in memory subsets.

The V and J genes are TRBV5-6 and TRBJ2-7; possibly TRBD1 for D (5 bases). Sequenced sample: memory CD8+ T cells sorted from blood. This sample's subset: CD45RO+ cells pooled with CCR7-negative TemRA cells. The TCR originated in a man younger than 35 in good health. CDR3 coding DNA: TGTGCCAGCAGCCCTCAGGGTTTCCCCTACGAGCAGTACTTC. It encodes CASSPQGFPYEQYF.